This note documents a single TCR beta chain sequence. The junction does not match germline at one end; this may be a read error. Via MiXCR, TCRdb re-called the RT-PCR reads, giving one row per CDR3 protein. In the table there are about 680,000 distinct CDR3 sequences, 13% to 15% of which are singletons. The TCR sequence derives from a female donor in good health, serving as a healthy control. The source material was memory CD4+ T cells from blood.

Written as DNA, the CDR3 is TGTGCCAGCAGCTTGGGGGAACAGGGGGGACTCTCTGGAAACACCACATATTTT. Its translation: CASSLGEQGGLSGNTTYF. The chain carries TRBV5-6 and TRBJ1-3, with 8 bases fitting TRBD1. This CDR3 is built from 18 residues. Germline V lookup: CDR1 SGHDT, CDR2 YYEEEE.